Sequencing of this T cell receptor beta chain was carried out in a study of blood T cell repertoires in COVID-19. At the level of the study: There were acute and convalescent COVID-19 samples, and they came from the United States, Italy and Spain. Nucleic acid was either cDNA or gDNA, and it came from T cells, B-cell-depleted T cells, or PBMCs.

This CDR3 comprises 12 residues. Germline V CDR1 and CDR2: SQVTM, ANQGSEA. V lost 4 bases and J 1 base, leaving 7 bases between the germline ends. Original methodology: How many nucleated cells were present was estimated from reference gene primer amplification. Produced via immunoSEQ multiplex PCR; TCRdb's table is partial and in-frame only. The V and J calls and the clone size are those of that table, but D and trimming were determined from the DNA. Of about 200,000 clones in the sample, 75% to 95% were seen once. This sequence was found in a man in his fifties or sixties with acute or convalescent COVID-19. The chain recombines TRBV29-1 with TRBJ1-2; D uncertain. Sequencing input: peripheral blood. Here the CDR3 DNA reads TGCAGCGTTGGTACAGATAACTATGGCTACACCTTC. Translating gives CSVGTDNYGYTF.